Listed below are T cell receptor beta chains from one sample, sequenced in a study of blood T cell repertoires in COVID-19. Sequencing used immunoSEQ multiplex PCR; TCRdb keeps in-frame clones, though not all of them. Among about 320,000 clones listed, 85% were seen once. Input material: peripheral blood. These receptors all come from a human donor in a cohort sampled during active COVID-19. The CDR3 runs from the conserved cysteine through the conserved F or W. D genes are given only for firm matches. The listing skips clone size in some rows; elsewhere it reads once, few, many or a size class.

>TRBJ1-1|TRBV7-6|TRBD1|.
TGTGCCAGCAGCTTAGCGACAGGGTATATGGACGCTGAAGCTTTCTTT
CASSLATGYMDAEAFF
>TRBJ2-5|TRBV4-2|TRBD2|.
TGTGCCAGCAGCCCGGGGTTCAGCGGGGCGGAGACCCAGTACTTC
CASSPGFSGAETQYF
>TRBJ2-7|TRBV30|.|.
TGTGCCTGGAGCAACTATTACGAGCAGTACTTC
CAWSNYYEQYF
>TRBJ2-5|TRBV2|.|few
TGTGCCAGCAGAAGAACAGCCCAAGAGACCCAGTACTTC
CASRRTAQETQYF
>TRBJ1-3|TRBV27|.|once
TGTGCCAGCAGTTTAACAGGATCTGGAAACACCATATATTTT
CASSLTGSGNTIYF
>TRBJ2-3|TRBV2|.|.
TGTGCCAGCAGTGAAGTTCGAGGGACAGATACGCAGTATTTT
CASSEVRGTDTQYF
>TRBJ1-6|TRBV7-6|.|.
TGTGCCAGCAGCTTATCAGGACTATCCTATAATTCACCCCTCCACTTT
CASSLSGLSYNSPLHF
>TRBJ2-1|TRBV5-1|TRBD2|.
TGCGCCAGCAGCCGCCAAAGGCGGGGGGCCTCCCCTTGGATCAATGAGCAGTTCTTC
CASSRQRRGASPWINEQFF
>TRBJ1-1|TRBV4-1|.|.
TGCGCCAGCAGCCAAACGGGATTTGGGGGTCGGGAGTTT
CASSQTGFGGREF
>TRBJ2-2|TRBV10-3|TRBD1|once
TGTGCCATCAGTGTCGACAGGGACACCGGGGAGCTGTTTTTT
CAISVDRDTGELFF
>TRBJ1-1|TRBV4-1|TRBD1|.
TGCGCCAGCAGCCAAGATCGACAGGGGTACACTGAAGCTTTCTTT
CASSQDRQGYTEAFF
>TRBJ2-5|TRBV9|.|.
TGTGCCAGCACGACGGGGGGCCAGAGCCAAGAGACCCAGTACTTC
CASTTGGQSQETQYF
>TRBJ2-3|TRBV7-3|TRBD2|once
TGTGCCAGCAGCGAGCTAGCGGGGGCCACAGATACGCAGTATTTT
CASSELAGATDTQYF
>TRBJ1-1|TRBV30|.|.
TGTGCCTGGAGTTTCTATAGGGCGGGTAACACTGAAGCTTTCTTT
CAWSFYRAGNTEAFF
>TRBJ2-1|TRBV7-3|TRBD2|.
TGTGCCAGCAGCTCAATGCGGGGGAACAATGAGCAGTTCTTC
CASSSMRGNNEQFF
>TRBJ2-6|TRBV2|.|.
TGTGCCAGCAGTGACCTATTGGTACTGTCGGCTGGGGCCAACGTCCTGACTTTC
CASSDLLVLSAGANVLTF
>TRBJ1-1|TRBV28|.|.
TGTGCCAGCAGTTTGGTGCAGGGAGGGACTGAAGCTTTCTTT
CASSLVQGGTEAFF
>TRBJ2-3|TRBV6-5|TRBD2|.
TGTGCCAGCAGTACGGGGAGGGGCGGGGATACGCAGTATTTT
CASSTGRGGDTQYF
>TRBJ2-2|TRBV27|.|.
TGTGCCAGCACAGGGACCGGGGAGCTGTTTTTT
CASTGTGELFF
>TRBJ2-6|TRBV20-1|.|.
TGCAGTGCTAGTGGACAGCTGGTCTCTGGGGCCAACGTCCTGACTTTC
CSASGQLVSGANVLTF
>TRBJ2-3|TRBV5-6|.|.
TGTGCCAGCAGCACAACTGACCGACACACAGATACGCAGTATTTT
CASSTTDRHTDTQYF
>TRBJ2-5|TRBV5-1|.|.
TGCGCCAGCAGCTTGACAGAAGAGACCCAGTACTTC
CASSLTEETQYF
>TRBJ2-7|TRBV2|TRBD2|.
TGTGCCAGCAGCGAGCGCGGCTACTGGACTAGCGGGGGGGATCACTCCTACGAGCAGTACTTC
CASSERGYWTSGGDHSYEQYF
>TRBJ2-1|TRBV12-5|TRBD2|.
TGTGCTAGTGGTTTGACTAGCGGGTACAATGAGCAGTTCTTC
CASGLTSGYNEQFF
>TRBJ1-6|TRBV27|.|.
TGTGCCAGCAGTTTAAGCAGGGGTTCCTATAATTCACCCCTCCACTTT
CASSLSRGSYNSPLHF
>TRBJ1-1|TRBV7-2|.|.
TGTGCCAGCAGCCACACGAACACTGAAGCTTTCTTT
CASSHTNTEAFF
>TRBJ1-4|TRBV7-3|.|.
TGTGCCAGCAGCTTACTCGGGGAGGAAAAACTGTTTTTT
CASSLLGEEKLFF
>TRBJ2-7|TRBV27|.|.
TGTGCCAGCAGCTATAGTACAGGGCCACATACCTACGAGCAGTACTTC
CASSYSTGPHTYEQYF
>TRBJ2-3|TRBV7-9|TRBD2|.
TGTGCCAGCAGCAGACTAGCCACAGATACGCAGTATTTT
CASSRLATDTQYF
>TRBJ1-1|TRBV4-2|.|once
TGTGCCAGCAGCCAAGGTATCGGGAACACTGAAGCTTTCTTT
CASSQGIGNTEAFF
>TRBJ1-5|TRBV6-1|TRBD1|.
TGTGCCAGCAGTGACAGGGGGAACTATCAGCCCCAGCATTTT
CASSDRGNYQPQHF